The 15 T cell receptor beta chains below were found in one sample sequenced in a study of post-analysis software for immune sequencing data. Unique molecular identifiers were built into the TCR beta cDNA libraries. TCRdb reanalysed the PCR reads using MiXCR and keeps one entry per CDR3 protein. The data hold 150,000 or so distinct CDR3 sequences, with roughly 34% observed a single time. Sequenced here: blood, sampled after autologous hematopoietic stem cell transplantation. These receptors were obtained from a girl aged 5-17 years with multiple sclerosis.

The V and J genes are TRBV16 and TRBJ2-7, with TRBD1 matching over 7 bases. CDR1 is KGHSY and CDR2 is FQNENV in the germline V gene. The CDR3 is 14 residues long. V was clipped by 2 bases and J by 4 bases; unmatched bases: 5. The CDR3 coding sequence is TGTGCCAGCAGCCAACAGGGGGAAGGATACGAGCAGTACTTC. Translated: CASSQQGEGYEQYF.

In the case of this clonotype: A much larger clone is a single base away; this may be a read error. This chain joins TRBV20-1 and TRBJ2-5, with D maybe TRBD2 (6 bases). Trimming removed 6 bases from V and 5 bases from J, with 22 bases in between. The CDR3 is 15 amino acids. Germline V gene lookup returns CDR1 DFQATT and CDR2 SNEGSKA (reference sequence). This CDR3 reads CSANRDSHTGETQYF. CDR3 coding DNA: TGCAGTGCAAATCGGGACTCTCACACGGGGGAGACCCAGTACTTC.

This clonotype appeared many times. The genes are TRBV20-1 and TRBJ2-3; maybe TRBD1 (6 bases). Per the germline V gene, CDR1 is DFQATT and CDR2 is SNEGSKA (reference sequence). This CDR3 contains 14 residues. The V end was cut by 4 bases, the J end by 2 bases, with 13 bases between. The CDR3 DNA follows: TGCAGTGCTACCCGGGACATTAACACAGATACGCAGTATTTT. Translating gives CSATRDINTDTQYF.

V and J are TRBV7-3 and TRBJ1-1; D not certain. Trimming removed 4 bases at V and 1 base at J, with 13 bases between. Germline V gene sequence: CDR1 SGHTA, CDR2 FQGTGA. The CDR3 contains 15 residues. For the CDR3, the DNA is TGTGCCAGCAGCTGGGGTGGGGAGGGGAACACTGAAGCTTTCTTT. Protein: CASSWGGEGNTEAFF.

The chain uses TRBV20-1 and TRBJ2-3, with D uncertain. From germline, CDR1 is DFQATT and CDR2 SNEGSKA (reference sequence). The CDR3 has 12 amino acids. Trimming left V 4 bases short and J 5 bases short, with 10 bases between. The CDR3 loop reads CSATSAVDTQYF. CDR3 sequence (DNA): TGCAGTGCTACCTCTGCCGTAGATACGCAGTATTTT.

The CDR3 nucleotides are TGTGCCAGCAGCGTTAAGGTAGCCGGTTCGCAGTATTTT. It yields the protein CASSVKVAGSQYF. The chain couples TRBV21-1 to TRBJ2-3. TRBV21-1 is given as a pseudogene. This CDR3 has 13 residues.

The chain combines TRBV6-2 or TRBV6-3 with TRBJ1-2; D uncertain. Germline loops: CDR1 MNHEY, CDR2 SVGEGT. The CDR3 runs 14 residues. Trimming took 6 bases from V and 4 from J, leaving 15 bases between them. The CDR3 DNA sequence: TGTGCCAGCAGAAACCCGGGAAGGTCCTATGGCTACACCTTC. Translated, it gives CASRNPGRSYGYTF.

The genes are TRBV6-2 or TRBV6-3 and TRBJ2-5; the D is unclear. The V end was cut by 2 bases, the J end by 0 bases, with 10 bases between. Germline CDR1 reads MNHEY; CDR2 reads SVGEGT. CDR3 length: 15 amino acids. The CDR3 loop reads CASSYEFRNQETQYF. The DNA for the CDR3 is TGTGCCAGCAGTTACGAGTTCAGGAACCAAGAGACCCAGTACTTC.

As DNA, the CDR3 is TGCAGTGCTAGAGTGGGGGCGAACACTGAAGCTTTCTTT. Protein: CSARVGANTEAFF. The V call is TRBV20-1, the J call TRBJ1-1; D possibly corresponds to TRBD1 (6 bases). Germline V lookup: CDR1 DFQATT, CDR2 SNEGSKA (reference sequence). The CDR3 is 13 amino acids. Trimming pared 1 base from V and 1 base from J, leaving 7 bases between.

J is TRBJ1-1 and V is TRBV5-5; weak D call: TRBD1 (5 bases). Per germline, CDR1 SGHKS and CDR2 YYEKEE (reference sequence). The V end lost 4 bases, the J end lost 7 bases, and 11 bases lay between the germline ends. This CDR3 comprises 12 residues. CDR3 nucleotides: TGTGCCAGCAGCCCGACCAGGGTTGAAGCTTTCTTT. Translation gives CASSPTRVEAFF.

To note about this clonotype: The junction does not match germline at one end; this may be a read error. The chain has TRBV6-4 and TRBJ2-1; weak D call: TRBD2 (6 bases). The CDR3 covers 13 residues. The germline CDR1 and CDR2 sequences are MRHNA and SNTAGT. CDR3 loop: CAGSDQLGLKQFF. The CDR3 DNA sequence: TGTGCCGGCAGTGACCAACTGGGACTTAAGCAGTTCTTC.

The chain joins TRBV28 to TRBJ2-1; the D is unclear. CDR3 size: 14 residues. The germline CDR1 and CDR2 sequences are MDHEN and SYDVKM. Trimming took off 5 bases at V and 3 bases at J, with 11 bases between the two ends. The CDR3 spells CASSLESGYNEQFF. DNA for the CDR3: TGTGCCAGCAGTCTCGAGAGTGGCTACAATGAGCAGTTCTTC.

V is TRBV28 and J is TRBJ1-2; D call uncertain. Deletions cut 7 bases from V and 3 bases from J, with 18 bases between. This CDR3 comprises 15 residues. Germline values: CDR1 MDHEN, CDR2 SYDVKM. CDR3: CASTLAATNYYGYTF. The CDR3 bases are TGTGCCAGCACCCTTGCGGCTACTAATTACTATGGCTACACCTTC.

This clonotype was counted a few times. The chain couples TRBV29-1 to TRBJ1-2; tentatively, D is TRBD1 (6 bases). This CDR3 is 12 amino acids long. The germline V gene encodes CDR1 SQVTM and CDR2 ANQGSEA. V was cut by 2 bases and J by 7 bases, with 11 bases left in between. In nucleotides, the CDR3 is TGCAGCGTTGAATGGGGGGCGCCTGGCTACACCTTC. It translates to CSVEWGAPGYTF.

The J gene is TRBJ2-3, the V gene TRBV7-2; 9 nucleotides line up with TRBD2. The CDR3 consists of 16 residues. The V and J ends lost 5 bases and 0 bases, in that order; junction bases with no gene match: 6. Germline values: CDR1 SGHTA, CDR2 FQGNSA. CDR3 nucleotide sequence: TGTGCCAGCAGCCAAGCGGGGGGCCTTAGCACAGATACGCAGTATTTT. Protein product: CASSQAGGLSTDTQYF.